These 12 T cell receptor beta chains were sequenced from one sample in a study of response to subunit inactivated influenza vaccine. TCRdb reanalysed the RT-PCR reads using MiXCR and keeps one entry per CDR3 protein. The data hold more than 700,000 distinct CDR3 sequences, with around 21% observed a single time. The material was PBMCs from blood, obtained about 5 days after vaccination. The receptor set was obtained from a man aged 50 to 59 who received an inactivated influenza vaccine.

CDR3 sequence (DNA): TGTGCCAGCAGTTTAAGTTTTAGGGGAAGGGACGAGCAGTACTTC. This sequence encodes CASSLSFRGRDEQYF. This rearrangement joins TRBV28 to TRBJ2-7; TRBD1 might be the D (5 bases). Germline values: CDR1 MDHEN, CDR2 SYDVKM. The V end was cut by 2 bases, the J end by 5 bases, with 16 bases between. The CDR3 is 15 residues long.

The rearrangement uses TRBV5-5 and TRBJ1-1; D is possibly TRBD1 (6 bases). This CDR3 has 12 amino acids. Trimming shortened V by 0 bases and J by 10 bases, and 10 bases separated the two germline ends. The germline gives CDR1 SGHKS, CDR2 YYEKEE (reference sequence). The CDR3 nucleotides read TGTGCCAGCAGCTTGGATACAGGGAGAGCTTTCTTT. It is translated as CASSLDTGRAFF.

J is TRBJ2-7 and V is TRBV4-1; 15 bases match TRBD2. The V gene's germline CDR1 is MGHRA and CDR2 YSYEKL. V lost 3 bases, J lost 5 bases, and 5 bases stayed unmatched. This CDR3 spans 16 amino acids. DNA of the CDR3: TGCGCCAGCAGCCACGCGGGACTAGCGGGAGGAAACGAGCAGTACTTC. Translation gives CASSHAGLAGGNEQYF.

This clonotype showed up just a few times. The chain employs TRBV5-1 and TRBJ2-5; 8 bases agree with TRBD1. CDR3 length equals 14 residues. Germline CDR1 SGHRS, CDR2 YFSETQ. J was trimmed by 3 bases and V by 2 bases; bases with no gene match: 3. Here the CDR3 reads CASSFGTGKETQYF. In nucleotides, the CDR3 is TGCGCCAGCAGCTTCGGGACAGGCAAAGAGACCCAGTACTTC.

In DNA, the CDR3 is TGTGCCACCAGGGGGATATGGCAGGGAAAGGGAGAGACCCAGTACTTC. As protein: CATRGIWQGKGETQYF. The chain is built from TRBV15 and TRBJ2-5; a weak D match, TRBD1 (5 bases). The CDR3 has 16 amino acids. Germline CDR1 and CDR2: LNHNV and YYDKDF (reference sequence). V was cut by 6 bases and J by 4 bases, with 21 bases left in between.

This clonotype occurred a few times. The genes are TRBV6-5 and TRBJ1-1; D is unresolved. V was clipped by 3 bases and J by 0 bases, with 11 bases between them. The CDR3 contains 15 residues. CDR1 and CDR2 from the germline V gene are MNHEY and SVGAGI. In nucleotides, the CDR3 is TGTGCCAGCAGTTATACACAGCTATTGAACACTGAAGCTTTCTTT. It encodes CASSYTQLLNTEAFF.

The V call is TRBV2, the J call TRBJ1-5, with D hard to call. Trimming removed 5 bases at V and 8 bases at J, with 19 bases between. The length of the CDR3 is 15 residues. CDR1 and CDR2 (germline): SNHLY, FYNNEI. The CDR3 is CASSTGISSGEPQHF. In DNA, the CDR3 is TGTGCCAGCAGTACTGGGATATCCAGCGGGGAGCCCCAGCATTTT.

The V gene is TRBV29-1, the J gene TRBJ2-1; 7 bases align to TRBD2. Germline CDR1 SQVTM, CDR2 ANQGSEA. The CDR3 has 14 amino acids. Trimming cost V 6 bases and J 8 bases; bases outside gene matches: 13. The chain's CDR3 is CSVGVGGSLDEQFF. The CDR3 bases are TGCAGCGTGGGTGTCGGCGGGAGTTTGGATGAGCAGTTCTTC.

The chain recombines TRBV7-2 with TRBJ2-5; D might be TRBD1 (7 bases). The CDR3 sequence is 15 residues long. V lost 4 bases and J 3 bases, leaving 15 bases between the germline ends. Germline V lookup: CDR1 SGHTA, CDR2 FQGNSA. CDR3 loop: CASSYGGDRKETQYF. The CDR3 nucleotides read TGTGCCAGCAGCTACGGAGGGGACAGAAAAGAGACCCAGTACTTC.

The V and J genes are TRBV4-2 and TRBJ2-7; D is unclear. CDR1 and CDR2 from the germline V gene are LGHNA and YNFKEQ. The CDR3 runs 15 residues. The ends were cut back, 0 bases at V and 5 bases at J, with 14 bases in the middle. The CDR3, as DNA: TGTGCCAGCAGCCAAGAGGACCGGCTAATCCACGAGCAGTACTTC. It encodes CASSQEDRLIHEQYF.

This clonotype was found many times. The chain recombines TRBV24-1 with TRBJ2-2, with D perhaps TRBD1 (6 bases). The germline gives CDR1 KGHDR, CDR2 SFDVKD. The CDR3 has 12 residues. V lost 10 bases, J lost 6 bases, and 11 bases lay in between. The CDR3 DNA reads as TGTGCCACAAGTAACAGGGCCGGGGAGCTGTTTTTT. Its protein is CATSNRAGELFF.

Points on this clonotype: A much larger clone is a single base away; this may be a read error. The chain links TRBV11-2 to TRBJ2-1; TRBD1 or TRBD2 may be the D gene (6 bases each). V lost 4 bases, J lost 2 bases, and 12 bases lay in between. The CDR3 loop spans 15 amino acids. Germline CDR1 and CDR2: SGHAT and FQNNGV. The CDR3 loop reads CASSSEGGTYNEQFF. The CDR3 DNA sequence: TGTGCCAGCAGCTCGGAGGGGGGAACCTACAATGAGCAGTTCTTC. The variable domain in full, with the rest retrieved from reference TRBV11-2 and TRBJ2-1, is EAGVAQSPRYKIIEKRQSVAFWCNPISGHATLYWYQQILGQGPKLLIQFQNNGVVDDSQLPKDRFSAERLKGVDSTLKIQPAKLEDSAVYLCASSSEGGTYNEQFFGPGTRLTVL.